One sample yielded the 20 T cell receptor beta chains listed below, sequenced in a study of blood T cell repertoires in COVID-19. This table comes from immunoSEQ multiplex PCR, and its TCRdb copy is limited to in-frame clones, with some not included. The sample consists of over 100,000 clones, more than 80% of them appearing once. Sequencing was carried out using peripheral blood. All receptors derive from a human donor in a cohort sampled during active COVID-19.

The chain joins TRBV29-1 to TRBJ1-5; TRBD1 matches 9 bases. The CDR3 loop spans 17 amino acids. The germline gives CDR1 SQVTM, CDR2 ANQGSEA. The trim removed 7 bases at V and 5 bases at J, leaving 18 bases unmatched. In DNA form, the CDR3 reads TGCAGCGAACCCAGGGACAGGGTATTTGAGTTGGATCAGCCCCAGCATTTT. Translated, it gives CSEPRDRVFELDQPQHF.

The rearrangement links TRBV7-9 to TRBJ2-7; 7 nucleotides agree with TRBD2. The CDR3 consists of 14 residues. Losses at the gene ends were 4 bases for V and 2 bases for J; bases not matched to a gene: 5. Germline CDR1 and CDR2: SEHNR and FQNEAQ (reference sequence). The CDR3: CASSWGGNPYEQYF. CDR3 in DNA: TGTGCCAGCAGCTGGGGGGGTAATCCCTACGAGCAGTACTTC.

The chain joins TRBV19 to TRBJ1-1; 7 bases match TRBD1. The germline V gene encodes CDR1 LNHDA and CDR2 SQIVND (reference sequence). The CDR3 has 14 amino acids. Germline trimming cut 6 bases from V and 3 bases from J; bases unmatched to any gene: 7. The CDR3 here is CASSPGQLHTEAFF. The CDR3 DNA is TGTGCCAGTAGCCCGGGACAGCTACACACTGAAGCTTTCTTT.

The chain joins TRBV3-1 (or the pseudogene TRBV3-2) to TRBJ1-2; possible D gene TRBD1, 5 bases. V was shortened by 1 base and J by 4 bases, with 13 bases between the two germline ends. Germline-derived CDR1 and CDR2 are LGHDT and YNNKEL (reference sequence). This CDR3 is built from 15 residues. CDR3 region: CASSQAAGESYGYTF. In DNA, the CDR3 is TGTGCCAGCAGCCAAGCGGCGGGGGAGTCCTATGGCTACACCTTC.

The gene calls are TRBV6-6 and TRBJ2-1; TRBD2 agrees at 12 bases. CDR1 is MNHNY and CDR2 is SVGAGI in the germline V gene (reference sequence). The CDR3 runs to 15 residues. Trimming took 5 bases from V and 5 from J; bases not matched to a gene: 4. The CDR3 sequence: CASSRTSGKNNEQFF. Written as DNA, the CDR3 is TGTGCCAGCAGTCGGACTAGCGGGAAGAACAATGAGCAGTTCTTC.

The chain links TRBV21-1 to TRBJ2-3; the table gives TRBD1 as D, unverified against the DNA. TRBV21-1 is recorded as a pseudogene. The CDR3 runs to 16 residues. The CDR3 loop is CASSPGGRAWGDTQYF. The CDR3, as DNA: TGTGCCAGCAGCCCGGGTGGCAGGGCGTGGGGAGATACGCAGTATTTT.

CDR3 nucleotide sequence: TGTGCCAGTAGTATGACTAGCGGGAGAGTATACGAGCAGTACTTC. This gives the protein CASSMTSGRVYEQYF. This chain uses TRBV19 with TRBJ2-7; 12 positions agree with TRBD2. The CDR3 runs 15 residues. The trim removed 3 bases at V and 4 bases at J, leaving 4 bases unmatched. Looked up from germline, CDR1 is LNHDA and CDR2 is SQIVND (reference sequence).

V is TRBV9 and J is TRBJ2-5; 7 positions match TRBD2. V lost 2 bases, J lost 0 bases, and 7 bases stayed unmatched. The CDR3 extends over 16 amino acids. Germline V CDR1 and CDR2: SGDLS, YYNGEE. The CDR3, as DNA: TGTGCCAGCAGCGTCCATCAAGGACTAGACCAAGAGACCCAGTACTTC. The encoded protein is CASSVHQGLDQETQYF.

CDR3 protein: CASSFQLAGGLSYNEQFF. In DNA form, the CDR3 reads TGTGCCAGCAGCTTCCAACTAGCGGGGGGGCTCTCCTACAATGAGCAGTTCTTC. The chain links TRBV7-2 to TRBJ2-1; 13 bases match TRBD2. CDR3 length: 18 amino acids. CDR1 and CDR2 (germline): SGHTA, FQGNSA. The J segment lost 0 bases and the V segment lost 3 bases, leaving 5 bases of the junction unmatched. Looking up the rest from reference TRBV7-2 and TRBJ2-1 gives the full variable domain: GAGVSQSPSNKVTEKGKDVELRCDPISGHTALYWYRQSLGQGLEFLIYFQGNSAPDKSGLPSDRFSAERTGGSVSTLTIQRTQQEDSAVYLCASSFQLAGGLSYNEQFFGPGTRLTVL.

The CDR3 DNA sequence: TGTGCCAGTAGTTTATGGCAGAATGAAAAACTGTTTTTT. It codes for CASSLWQNEKLFF. This chain links TRBV19 with TRBJ1-4, with D unresolved. Trimming shortened V by 5 bases and J by 5 bases, and 9 bases separated the two germline ends. This CDR3 is 13 amino acids long. Germline V lookup: CDR1 LNHDA, CDR2 SQIVND (reference sequence).

This chain joins TRBV4-1 and TRBJ2-1; TRBD2 aligns across 7 bases. V lost 1 base to trimming and J lost 4 bases; unmatched junction nucleotides: 10. Germline CDR1 is MGHRA and CDR2 is YSYEKL. CDR3 size: 17 residues. CDR3 in amino acids: CASSQAQRGGSYNEQFF. CDR3 sequence (DNA): TGCGCCAGCAGCCAAGCTCAGCGGGGAGGGTCTTACAATGAGCAGTTCTTC.

The V gene is TRBV5-1, the J gene TRBJ2-5, with 8 nucleotides matching TRBD1. The CDR3 contains 14 residues. Per the germline V gene, CDR1 is SGHRS and CDR2 is YFSETQ. The ends lost 2 bases at V and 5 bases at J; junction bases unmatched: 5. CDR3 protein: CASSFGQGMETQYF. The CDR3 region has the DNA TGCGCCAGCAGCTTTGGACAGGGAATGGAGACCCAGTACTTC.

The genes are TRBV19 and TRBJ2-5; TRBD1 matches at 9 bases. The CDR3 length is 14 residues. From germline, CDR1 is LNHDA and CDR2 SQIVND (reference sequence). V dropped 6 bases and J dropped 7; count of bases not matched to a gene: 9. The CDR3 coding sequence is TGTGCCAGTAGACCTGGGACAGGGTTAGGGACCCAGTACTTC. Amino acid sequence: CASRPGTGLGTQYF.

The chain employs TRBV6-6 and TRBJ2-5, with a weak D call TRBD2 (5 bases). V lost 2 bases, J lost 9 bases, and 13 bases lay in between. Germline V gene lookup returns CDR1 MNHNY and CDR2 SVGAGI (reference sequence). The CDR3 consists of 13 residues. CDR3 nucleotides: TGTGCCAGCAGTTACGGCGGAGGCGGGCCCCAGTACTTC. It encodes CASSYGGGGPQYF.

The gene calls are TRBV9 and TRBJ2-3, with TRBD2 identical over 10 bases. The CDR3 extends over 15 amino acids. J gave up 2 bases and V 4 bases, and 4 bases lay outside the gene matches. Germline CDR1 and CDR2: SGDLS and YYNGEE. CDR3: CASSFSGGNTDTQYF. The CDR3 DNA reads as TGTGCCAGCAGCTTTAGCGGGGGGAACACAGATACGCAGTATTTT.

The CDR3 sequence: CASSPQSSTSYEQYF. The DNA of the CDR3 is TGTGCCAGCAGCCCCCAATCCTCGACTAGTTACGAGCAGTACTTC. This chain connects TRBV7-2 to TRBJ2-7; D might be TRBD2 (6 bases). The CDR3 runs 15 residues. The germline V gene encodes CDR1 SGHTA and CDR2 FQGNSA. V lost 5 bases and J lost 4, with 18 bases in between.

The rearrangement uses TRBV28 and TRBJ2-3, with 7 bases aligning to TRBD1. The junction had 7 bases not matched to a gene; V was cut back by 6 bases and J by 4 bases. This CDR3 has 14 residues. Germline V gene data show CDR1 as MDHEN and CDR2 as SYDVKM. The CDR3: CASRTGQVSDTQYF. In nucleotides, the CDR3 is TGTGCCAGCAGAACCGGACAGGTGTCAGATACGCAGTATTTT.

The chain couples TRBV6-1 to TRBJ1-1; D gene unclear. The V end lost 1 base, the J end lost 7 bases, and 7 bases lay between the germline ends. CDR1 MNHNS and CDR2 SASEGT come from the germline V gene. The CDR3 runs to 12 residues. Here the CDR3 reads CASSEGVSEAFF. DNA for the CDR3: TGTGCCAGCAGTGAAGGAGTAAGTGAAGCTTTCTTT.

This chain joins TRBV3-1 (or the pseudogene TRBV3-2) and TRBJ1-2, with D unresolved. The CDR3 loop spans 14 amino acids. The V gene lost 2 bases and the J gene lost 8 bases, with 15 bases spanning the gap. Looked up from germline, CDR1 is LGHDT and CDR2 is YNNKEL (reference sequence). CDR3 residues: CASSQRFPGFGYTF. CDR3 DNA: TGTGCCAGCAGCCAACGATTTCCGGGGTTCGGCTACACCTTC.

The CDR3 here is CATSREREVAGEQYF. The DNA for the CDR3 is TGCGCCACCTCGCGGGAGCGGGAGGTTGCTGGGGAGCAGTACTTC. The J gene is TRBJ2-7, the V gene TRBV5-1, with 9 bases fitting TRBD2. V gave up 9 bases and J gave up 7 bases; unmatched junction bases: 17. Germline lookup yields CDR1 SGHRS and CDR2 YFSETQ. CDR3 length: 15 amino acids.